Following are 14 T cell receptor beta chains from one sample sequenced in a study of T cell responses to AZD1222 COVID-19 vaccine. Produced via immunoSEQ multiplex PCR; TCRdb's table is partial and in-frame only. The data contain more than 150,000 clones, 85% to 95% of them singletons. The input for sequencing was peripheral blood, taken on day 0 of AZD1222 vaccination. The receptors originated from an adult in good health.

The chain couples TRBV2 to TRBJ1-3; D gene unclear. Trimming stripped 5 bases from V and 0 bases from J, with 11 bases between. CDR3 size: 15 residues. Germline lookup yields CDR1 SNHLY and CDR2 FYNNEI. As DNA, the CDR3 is TGTGCCAGCAGTCTCAGCGCTAACTCTGGAAACACCATATATTTT. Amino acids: CASSLSANSGNTIYF.

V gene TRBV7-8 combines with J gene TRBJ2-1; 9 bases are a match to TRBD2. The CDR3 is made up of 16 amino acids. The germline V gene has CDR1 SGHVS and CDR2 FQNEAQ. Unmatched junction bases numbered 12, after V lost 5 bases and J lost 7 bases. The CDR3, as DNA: TGTGCCAGCAGCAAAAACGTAGCGGGAGCCGGGAATGAGCAGTTCTTC. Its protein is CASSKNVAGAGNEQFF.

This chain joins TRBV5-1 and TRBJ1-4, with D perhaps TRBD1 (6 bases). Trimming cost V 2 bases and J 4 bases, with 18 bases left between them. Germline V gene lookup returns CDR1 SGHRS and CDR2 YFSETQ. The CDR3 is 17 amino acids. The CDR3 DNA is TGCGCCAGCAGCTTACAGGGATTTCTCACCGATAATGAAAAACTGTTTTTT. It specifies CASSLQGFLTDNEKLFF.

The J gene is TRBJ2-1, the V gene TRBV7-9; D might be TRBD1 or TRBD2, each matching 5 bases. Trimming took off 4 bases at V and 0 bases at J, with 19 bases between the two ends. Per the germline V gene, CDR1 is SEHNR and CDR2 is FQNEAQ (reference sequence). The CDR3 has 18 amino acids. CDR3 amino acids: CASSSFPGTVSSYNEQFF. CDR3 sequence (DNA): TGTGCCAGCAGCTCCTTCCCCGGGACGGTGAGCTCCTACAATGAGCAGTTCTTC. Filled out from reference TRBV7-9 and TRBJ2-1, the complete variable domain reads DTGVSQNPRHKITKRGQNVTFRCDPISEHNRLYWYRQTLGQGPEFLTYFQNEAQLEKSRLLSDRFSAERPKGSFSTLEIQRTEQGDSAMYLCASSSFPGTVSSYNEQFFGPGTRLTVL.

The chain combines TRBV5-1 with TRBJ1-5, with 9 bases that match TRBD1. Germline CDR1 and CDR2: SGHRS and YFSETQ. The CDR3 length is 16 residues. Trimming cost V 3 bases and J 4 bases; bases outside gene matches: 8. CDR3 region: CASSSLPGQGNQPQHF. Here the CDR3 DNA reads TGCGCCAGCAGCTCATTGCCGGGACAGGGTAATCAGCCCCAGCATTTT. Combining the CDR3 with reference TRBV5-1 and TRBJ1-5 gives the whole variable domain KAGVTQTPRYLIKTRGQQVTLSCSPISGHRSVSWYQQTPGQGLQFLFEYFSETQRNKGNFPGRFSGRQFSNSRSEMNVSTLELGDSALYLCASSSLPGQGNQPQHFGDGTRLSIL.

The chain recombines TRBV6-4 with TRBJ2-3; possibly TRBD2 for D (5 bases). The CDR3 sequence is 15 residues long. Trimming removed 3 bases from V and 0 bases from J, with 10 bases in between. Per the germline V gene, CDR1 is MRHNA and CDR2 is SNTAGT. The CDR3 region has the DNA TGTGCCAGCAGTGAGCACGGCGGGAGCACAGATACGCAGTATTTT. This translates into CASSEHGGSTDTQYF.

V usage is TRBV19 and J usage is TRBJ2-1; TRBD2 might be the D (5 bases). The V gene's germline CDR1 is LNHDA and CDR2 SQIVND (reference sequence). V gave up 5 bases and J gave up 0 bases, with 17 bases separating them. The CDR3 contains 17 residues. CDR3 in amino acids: CASSRSGLLVSYNEQFF. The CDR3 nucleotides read TGTGCCAGTAGTCGCTCGGGGTTACTAGTCTCCTACAATGAGCAGTTCTTC.

The CDR3: CASSESEGYGYTF. In DNA form, the CDR3 reads TGTGCCAGCAGTGAATCAGAGGGCTACGGCTACACCTTC. The rearrangement uses TRBV25-1 and TRBJ1-2; D ambiguous. The CDR3 contains 13 residues. Germline assignment: CDR1 MGHDK and CDR2 SYGVNS. The V end was cut by 1 base, the J end by 8 bases, with 11 bases between.

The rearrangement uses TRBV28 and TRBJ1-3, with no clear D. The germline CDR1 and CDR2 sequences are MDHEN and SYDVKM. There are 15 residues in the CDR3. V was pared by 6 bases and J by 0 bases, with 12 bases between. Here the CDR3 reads CASSPPAGSGNTIYF. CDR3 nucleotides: TGTGCCAGCAGCCCGCCCGCAGGCTCTGGAAACACCATATATTTT.

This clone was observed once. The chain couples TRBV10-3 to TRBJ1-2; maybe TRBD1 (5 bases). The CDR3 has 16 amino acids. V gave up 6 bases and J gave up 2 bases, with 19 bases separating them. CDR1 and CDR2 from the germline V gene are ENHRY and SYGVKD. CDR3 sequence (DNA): TGTGCCATCAGACCAGGGAGCGCGGGGGTAAACTATGGCTACACCTTC. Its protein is CAIRPGSAGVNYGYTF.

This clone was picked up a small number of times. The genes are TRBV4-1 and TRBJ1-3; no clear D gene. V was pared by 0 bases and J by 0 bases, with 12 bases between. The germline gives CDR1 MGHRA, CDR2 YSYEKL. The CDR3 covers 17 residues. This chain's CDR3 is CASSQERTASSGNTIYF. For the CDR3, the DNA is TGCGCCAGCAGCCAAGAGCGGACCGCAAGCTCTGGAAACACCATATATTTT.

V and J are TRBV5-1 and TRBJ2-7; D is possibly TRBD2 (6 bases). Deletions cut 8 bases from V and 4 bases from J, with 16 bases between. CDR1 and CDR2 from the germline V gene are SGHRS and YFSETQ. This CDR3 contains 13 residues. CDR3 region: CASRRAREYEQYF. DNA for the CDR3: TGCGCCAGTAGGAGGGCCAGGGAGTACGAGCAGTACTTC. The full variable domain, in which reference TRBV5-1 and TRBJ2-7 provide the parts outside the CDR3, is KAGVTQTPRYLIKTRGQQVTLSCSPISGHRSVSWYQQTPGQGLQFLFEYFSETQRNKGNFPGRFSGRQFSNSRSEMNVSTLELGDSALYLCASRRAREYEQYFGPGTRLTVT.

The CDR3 sequence is CAIIGWISEGTREAQETQYF. In nucleotides, the CDR3 is TGTGCCATCATTGGATGGATCAGTGAGGGTACCCGGGAGGCTCAAGAGACCCAGTACTTC. This chain links TRBV10-3 with TRBJ2-5, with 7 bases aligning to TRBD2. The ends lost 7 bases at V and 2 bases at J; junction bases unmatched: 25. The CDR3 is 20 amino acids. Looked up from germline, CDR1 is ENHRY and CDR2 is SYGVKD.

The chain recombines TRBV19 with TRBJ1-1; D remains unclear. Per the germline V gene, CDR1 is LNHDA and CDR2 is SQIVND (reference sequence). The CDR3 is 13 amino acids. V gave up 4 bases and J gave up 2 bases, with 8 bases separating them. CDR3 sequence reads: CASSRQSNTEAFF. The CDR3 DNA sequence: TGTGCCAGTAGTAGGCAGTCCAACACTGAAGCTTTCTTT.